This entry is about one T cell receptor beta chain. No antigen is known for it. Here immunoSEQ multiplex PCR was the method, and the copy in TCRdb shows in-frame clones only, minus some. In the table there are 110,000 to 150,000 clones, roughly nine tenths of which are singletons. The data belong to a study of T cell responses to AZD1222 COVID-19 vaccine. Study results and caveats: Variant regions that are unmutated are reportedly the target of nearly half of spike-specific TCRs. The donor cohort was predominantly white British with a female majority, and clonal diversity may have been underestimated.

In germline, CDR1 is GTSNPN, CDR2 SVGIG (reference sequence). CDR3 length: 14 residues. V was cut by 4 bases and J by 3 bases, with 15 bases left in between. The TCR originated in an adult in good health. The gene calls are TRBV30 and TRBJ1-2; D possibly corresponds to TRBD1 (6 bases). The material was peripheral blood, obtained on day 0 of AZD1222 vaccination. CDR3 protein: CAWKPGERDYGYTF. Here the CDR3 DNA reads TGTGCCTGGAAACCAGGGGAGCGCGACTATGGCTACACCTTC.